Listed below are T cell receptor beta chains from one sample, sequenced in a study of cytomegalovirus exposure and HLA in healthy donors. TCRdb keeps only in-frame clones here, not all; method: immunoSEQ multiplex PCR. The sample consists of fewer than 95,000 clones, around 70% of them appearing once. The sample comprised PBMCs. The receptors shown here come from a woman between 40 and 55 years old in good health and CMV-seropositive. Both conserved end residues are part of each CDR3. D genes are given only for firm matches. Clone size, where shown, is once, few, many, or a class for clones that have expanded.

NA TRBJ1-5 TRBV19 NA 16 CASSMRVTYSNQPQHF TGTGCCAGTAGTATGCGGGTTACATATAGCAATCAGCCCCAGCATTTT
NA TRBJ1-5 TRBV4-1 NA 14 CASSSGGVGQPQHF TGCGCCAGCAGCTCTGGGGGGGTCGGTCAGCCCCAGCATTTT
once TRBJ1-2 TRBV18 NA 14 CASSPPGAGYGYTF TGTGCCAGCTCACCACCTGGAGCGGGCTATGGCTACACCTTC
NA TRBJ1-5 TRBV9 NA 14 CASSAAISNQPQHF TGTGCCAGCAGCGCCGCGATAAGCAATCAGCCCCAGCATTTT
NA TRBJ1-4 TRBV5-6 NA 13 CASSLGTREKLFF TGTGCCAGCAGCTTAGGGACTCGTGAAAAACTGTTTTTT
NA TRBJ2-7 TRBV4-3 TRBD1 15 CASSQDWDRAYEQYF TGCGCCAGCAGCCAAGATTGGGACAGGGCCTACGAGCAGTACTTC
NA TRBJ2-7 TRBV4-3 NA 14 CASSQALGSYEQYF TGCGCCAGCAGCCAAGCGCTAGGCTCCTACGAGCAGTACTTC
NA TRBJ1-6 TRBV18 TRBD1 14 CASSPGTENSPLHF TGTGCCAGCTCACCCGGGACAGAGAATTCACCCCTCCACTTT
NA TRBJ2-2 TRBV6-5 TRBD2 16 CASSYSEGRVGGELFF TGTGCCAGCAGTTACTCGGAAGGGAGGGTCGGGGGGGAGCTGTTTTTT
NA TRBJ2-5 TRBV5-4 NA 15 CASSQGLQLGETQYF TGTGCCAGCAGCCAGGGACTTCAATTAGGAGAGACCCAGTACTTC
NA TRBJ1-4 TRBV4-2 NA 19 CASSPSLQARSTTNEKLFF TGTGCCAGCAGCCCCTCTTTGCAGGCTCGCTCTACAACTAATGAAAAACTGTTTTTT
NA TRBJ1-1 TRBV27 TRBD1 15 CASRAWGQQNTEAFF TGTGCCAGCAGAGCTTGGGGACAGCAGAACACTGAAGCTTTCTTT
NA TRBJ2-7 TRBV30 NA 14 CAWSLVFEGYEQYF TGTGCCTGGAGTCTGGTGTTTGAGGGTTACGAGCAGTACTTC
NA TRBJ2-4 TRBV19 NA 14 CASSTARPGNIQYF TGTGCCAGTAGTACTGCCCGCCCGGGGAACATTCAGTACTTC
once TRBJ1-3 TRBV25-1 NA 15 CASSETSPVGNTIYF TGTGCCAGCAGTGAAACGTCGCCAGTCGGAAACACCATATATTTT
few TRBJ2-5 TRBV5-1 TRBD2 15 CASSLDLAGWETQYF TGCGCCAGCAGCTTGGATTTAGCGGGGTGGGAGACCCAGTACTTC
NA TRBJ2-5 TRBV6-5 NA 14 CASSSQGFWETQYF TGTGCCAGCAGTTCTCAGGGGTTTTGGGAGACCCAGTACTTC
NA TRBJ2-1 TRBV4-1 NA 13 CASSQDRQGEQFF TGCGCCAGCAGCCAAGATCGGCAGGGTGAGCAGTTCTTC
NA TRBJ2-7 TRBV5-6 TRBD1 13 CASLGQGSYEQYF TGTGCCAGCCTCGGACAGGGTTCCTACGAGCAGTACTTC
NA TRBJ1-1 TRBV10-3 NA 13 CAISVRGGTEAFF TGTGCCATCAGTGTCAGGGGAGGGACTGAAGCTTTCTTT
NA TRBJ1-3 TRBV7-2 TRBD1 16 CASSSQTTGAGNTIYF TGTGCCAGCAGCTCGCAAACGACAGGGGCTGGAAACACCATATATTTT
few TRBJ2-1 TRBV6-1 TRBD2 13 CASRLAGGNEQFF TGTGCCAGCAGACTAGCGGGGGGTAATGAGCAGTTCTTC
NA TRBJ2-7 TRBV7-3 NA 13 CASSTLAGYEQYF TGTGCCAGCAGCACACTTGCAGGCTACGAGCAGTACTTC
NA TRBJ1-4 TRBV29-1 NA 14 CSVLTGGVNEKLFF TGCAGCGTTTTGACTGGGGGGGTTAATGAAAAACTGTTTTTT
NA TRBJ2-7 TRBV15 TRBD1 16 CATSRDLPGQGYEQYF TGTGCCACCAGCAGAGATCTTCCGGGACAGGGATACGAGCAGTACTTC
NA TRBJ1-1 TRBV11-3 TRBD1 15 CASSLTGTGYTEAFF TGTGCCAGCAGCTTAACTGGGACAGGGTACACTGAAGCTTTCTTT
NA TRBJ1-1 TRBV7-2 NA 13 CASSLGQNTEAFF TGTGCCAGCAGCTTAGGGCAGAACACTGAAGCTTTCTTT
NA TRBJ1-4 TRBV6-5 NA 14 CASSFRRGNEKLFF TGTGCCAGCAGTTTTCGTCGGGGTAATGAAAAACTGTTTTTT
few TRBJ1-2 TRBV6-5 TRBD1 13 CASSLQGAAGYTF TGTGCCAGCAGTCTACAGGGGGCCGCTGGCTACACCTTC